This T cell receptor (beta chain) was sequenced for a study of OX40 agonist ivuxolimab in advanced cancers. Study-level findings and limits: Researchers report that CD8+ T cells had, on average, more expanded clones than CD4+.

The assay was immunoSEQ multiplex PCR, and TCRdb's table has in-frame clones only and misses some. The sample lists just under 100,000 clones; less than 95% were seen once. Enrollment shut out patients with autoimmune disease history or systemic immunosuppression. Of note for this clone: Antigen unknown.

This clonotype was sampled from an adult with an advanced solid tumor such as melanoma, head and neck, liver or kidney cancer. The sequencing here drew on CD4+ or CD8+ T cells sorted from blood, taken in a trial of the OX40 agonist ivuxolimab.

The CDR3 loop reads CASSFAVFGNTIYF. DNA of the CDR3: TGTGCCAGCAGCTTCGCGGTTTTTGGAAACACCATATATTTT. The chain has TRBV7-9 and TRBJ1-3; D is unresolved. From germline, CDR1 is SEHNR and CDR2 FQNEAQ (reference sequence). V was pared by 3 bases and J by 3 bases, with 9 bases between. The CDR3 has 14 residues.